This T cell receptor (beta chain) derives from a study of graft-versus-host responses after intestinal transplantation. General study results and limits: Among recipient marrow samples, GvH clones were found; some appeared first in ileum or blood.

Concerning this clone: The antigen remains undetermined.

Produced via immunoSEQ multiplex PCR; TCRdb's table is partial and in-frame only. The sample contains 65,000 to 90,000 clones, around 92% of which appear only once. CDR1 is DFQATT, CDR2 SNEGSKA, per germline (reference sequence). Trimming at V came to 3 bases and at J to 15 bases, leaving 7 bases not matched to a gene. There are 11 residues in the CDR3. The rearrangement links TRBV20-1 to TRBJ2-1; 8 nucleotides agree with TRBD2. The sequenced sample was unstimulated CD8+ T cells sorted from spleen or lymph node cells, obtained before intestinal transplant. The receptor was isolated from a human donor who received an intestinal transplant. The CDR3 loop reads CSARTGTRSFF. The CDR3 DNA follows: TGCAGTGCTAGGACCGGGACTAGATCGTTCTTC.